This TCR beta chain was sequenced during a study of control samples from healthy donors and cancer patients. Some clones are missing from TCRdb's copy, which holds only in-frame ones; the method was immunoSEQ multiplex PCR. This sample has 70,000 or so clones, with over 75% found just once. Germline V gene data show CDR1 as SGHVT and CDR2 as SQSDAQ. With V trimmed by 2 bases and J by 1 base, 7 bases remained unmatched. The CDR3 has 16 residues. The sample taken for sequencing was blood. The receptor was isolated from a man aged 50 to 59 in good health. J is TRBJ1-1 and V is TRBV7-4; TRBD1 aligns across 7 bases. The CDR3 spells CASSLKNRGGNTEAFF. Written as DNA, the CDR3 is TGTGCCAGCAGCTTAAAAAACAGGGGTGGGAACACTGAAGCTTTCTTT. Full variable domain (missing parts from reference TRBV7-4 and TRBJ1-1): GAGVSQSPRYKVAKRGRDVALRCDSISGHVTLYWYRQTLGQGSEVLTYSQSDAQRDKSGRPSGRFSAERPERSVSTLKIQRTEQGDSAVYLCASSLKNRGGNTEAFFGQGTRLTVV.